This T cell receptor (beta chain) comes out of a study of shared clonotypes between healthy human individuals. Deep-level assay runs were performed. TCRdb's table, derived via immunoSEQ multiplex PCR, lists solely in-frame clones and lacks some. The sample has around 1 million clones; roughly 72% are singletons. This clone showed up just a few times. The origin of this receptor is a man between 18 and 35 years old in good health. The sequenced material came from memory CD4+ T cells sorted from blood. Subset defined: CD45RA-negative fraction.

In DNA, the CDR3 is TGTGCCAGCAGCTTAGATGCGACAGAGGGGGAGCAGTACTTC. Translating it yields CASSLDATEGEQYF. The rearrangement links TRBV7-2 to TRBJ2-7; D tentatively reads TRBD1 or TRBD2 (5 bases each). V gave up 1 base and J gave up 7 bases, with 14 bases separating them. CDR1 is SGHTA and CDR2 is FQGNSA in the germline V gene. The CDR3 totals 14 residues.